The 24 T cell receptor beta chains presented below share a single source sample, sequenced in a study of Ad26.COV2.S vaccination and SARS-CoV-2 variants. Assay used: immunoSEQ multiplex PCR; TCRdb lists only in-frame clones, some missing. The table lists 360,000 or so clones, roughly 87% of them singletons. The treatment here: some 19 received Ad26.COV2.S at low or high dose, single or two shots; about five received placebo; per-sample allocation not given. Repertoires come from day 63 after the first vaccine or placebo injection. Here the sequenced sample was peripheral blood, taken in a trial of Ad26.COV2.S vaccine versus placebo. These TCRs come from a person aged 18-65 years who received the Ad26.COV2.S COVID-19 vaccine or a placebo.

The CDR3 DNA reads as TGTGCCTGGATGTGGGGATTGGGCAGCCCGTATCAAGAGAGCACTGAAGCTTTCTTT. It encodes CAWMWGLGSPYQESTEAFF. This sequence joins TRBV30 and TRBJ1-1; D unclear. CDR1 is GTSNPN, CDR2 SVGIG, per germline (reference sequence). The germline V and J ends were trimmed by 4 bases and 4 bases, with 31 bases remaining between them. CDR3 length: 19 amino acids.

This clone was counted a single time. The CDR3 region is CASSPPLLDTQYF. The DNA for the CDR3 is TGTGCCAGCAGCCCCCCACTACTGGATACGCAGTATTTT. The genes are TRBV7-9 and TRBJ2-3; D is uncertain. V shed 5 bases and J shed 6 bases, with 12 bases lying between them. Germline assignment: CDR1 SEHNR and CDR2 FQNEAQ (reference sequence). The CDR3 is made up of 13 amino acids.

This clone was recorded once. CDR3 in amino acids: CASSPGGSWNEQFF. DNA of the CDR3: TGTGCCAGCTCACCAGGTGGCAGTTGGAATGAGCAGTTCTTC. The V gene is TRBV18, the J gene TRBJ2-1, with no clear D. V was cut by 2 bases and J by 7 bases, with 12 bases left in between. The CDR3 totals 14 residues. Germline V lookup: CDR1 KGHSH, CDR2 LQKENI.

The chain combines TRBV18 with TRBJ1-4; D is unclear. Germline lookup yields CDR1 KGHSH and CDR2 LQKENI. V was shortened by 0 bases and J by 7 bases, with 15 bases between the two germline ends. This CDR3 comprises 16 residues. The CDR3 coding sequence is TGTGCCAGCTCACCACCGGGCTCTCCGGCGGGTGAAAAACTGTTTTTT. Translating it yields CASSPPGSPAGEKLFF.

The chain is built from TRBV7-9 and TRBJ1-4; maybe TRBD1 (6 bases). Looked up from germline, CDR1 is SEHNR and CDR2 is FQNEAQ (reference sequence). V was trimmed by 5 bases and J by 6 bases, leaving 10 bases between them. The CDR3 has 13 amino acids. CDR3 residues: CASSGTGYEKLFF. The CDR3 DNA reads TGTGCCAGCAGCGGAACAGGGTATGAAAAACTGTTTTTT.

The CDR3 DNA sequence: TGTGCCAGCAGGGGGGACTATTTTGGCTACACCTTC. This translates into CASRGDYFGYTF. V gene TRBV2 combines with J gene TRBJ1-2; D might be TRBD1 (5 bases). CDR3 size: 12 residues. The V gene lost 6 bases and the J gene lost 7 bases, with 12 bases spanning the gap. CDR1 is SNHLY, CDR2 FYNNEI, per germline. Using reference TRBV2 and TRBJ1-2 for the parts outside the CDR3, the full variable domain is EPEVTQTPSHQVTQMGQEVILRCVPISNHLYFYWYRQILGQKVEFLVSFYNNEISEKSEIFDDQFSVERPDGSNFTLKIRSTKLEDSAMYFCASRGDYFGYTFGSGTRLTVV.

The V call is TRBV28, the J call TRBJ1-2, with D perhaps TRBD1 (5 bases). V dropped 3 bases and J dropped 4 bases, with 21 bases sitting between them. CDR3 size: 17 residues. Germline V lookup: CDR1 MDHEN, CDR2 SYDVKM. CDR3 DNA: TGTGCCAGCAGTTTCTCACTTCAAAGGACAATCGTCTATGGCTACACCTTC. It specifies CASSFSLQRTIVYGYTF.

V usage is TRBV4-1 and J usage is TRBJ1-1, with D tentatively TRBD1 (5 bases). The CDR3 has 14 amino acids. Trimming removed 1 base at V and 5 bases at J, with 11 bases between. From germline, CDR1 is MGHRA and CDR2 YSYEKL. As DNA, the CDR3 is TGCGCCAGCAGCCAAGTTGGGGCAGGGACTGAAGCTTTCTTT. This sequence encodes CASSQVGAGTEAFF.

The CDR3 nucleotides read TGTGCCAGCATTCGGGACGGGGGGATGACAGATACGCAGTATTTT. This encodes CASIRDGGMTDTQYF. The chain has TRBV2 and TRBJ2-3; 7 bases align to TRBD2. The CDR3 has 15 residues. V was clipped by 7 bases and J by 3 bases; unmatched bases: 10. Germline V CDR1 and CDR2: SNHLY, FYNNEI.

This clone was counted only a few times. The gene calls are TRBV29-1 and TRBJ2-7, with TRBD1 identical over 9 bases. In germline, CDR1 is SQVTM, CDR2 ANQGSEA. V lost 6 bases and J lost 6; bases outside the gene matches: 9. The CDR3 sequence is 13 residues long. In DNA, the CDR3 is TGCAGCGTCCCGGGACAGGGTAATGGCGAGCAGTACTTC. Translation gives CSVPGQGNGEQYF.

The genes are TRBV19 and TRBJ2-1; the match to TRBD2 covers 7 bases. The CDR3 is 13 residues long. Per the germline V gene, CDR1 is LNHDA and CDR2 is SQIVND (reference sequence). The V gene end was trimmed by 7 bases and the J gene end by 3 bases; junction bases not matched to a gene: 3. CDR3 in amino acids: CASIAGDYNEQFF. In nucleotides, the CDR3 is TGTGCCAGTATTGCGGGGGACTACAATGAGCAGTTCTTC.

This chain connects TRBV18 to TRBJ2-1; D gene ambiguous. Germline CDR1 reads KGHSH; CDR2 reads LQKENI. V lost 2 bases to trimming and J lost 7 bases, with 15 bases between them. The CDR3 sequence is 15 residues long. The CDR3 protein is CASSPGTYEENEQFF. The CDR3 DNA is TGTGCCAGCTCACCAGGAACTTACGAGGAGAATGAGCAGTTCTTC.

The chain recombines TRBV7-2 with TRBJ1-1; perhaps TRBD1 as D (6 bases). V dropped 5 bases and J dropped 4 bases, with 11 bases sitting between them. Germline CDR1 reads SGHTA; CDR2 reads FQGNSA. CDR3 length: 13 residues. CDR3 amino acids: CASSPRGATEAFF. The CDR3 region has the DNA TGTGCCAGCAGCCCTCGGGGGGCCACTGAAGCTTTCTTT.

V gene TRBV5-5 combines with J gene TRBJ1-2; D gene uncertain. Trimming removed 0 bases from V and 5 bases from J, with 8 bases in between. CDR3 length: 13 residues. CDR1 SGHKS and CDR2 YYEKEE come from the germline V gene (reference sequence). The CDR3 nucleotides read TGTGCCAGCAGCTTGGTTTTCCCATATGGCTACACCTTC. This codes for CASSLVFPYGYTF.

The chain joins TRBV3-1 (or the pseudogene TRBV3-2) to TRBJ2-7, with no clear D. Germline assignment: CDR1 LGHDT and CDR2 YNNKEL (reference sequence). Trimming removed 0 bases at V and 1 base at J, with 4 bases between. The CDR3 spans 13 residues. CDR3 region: CASSQDTSYEQYF. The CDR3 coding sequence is TGTGCCAGCAGCCAAGACACTTCCTACGAGCAGTACTTC.

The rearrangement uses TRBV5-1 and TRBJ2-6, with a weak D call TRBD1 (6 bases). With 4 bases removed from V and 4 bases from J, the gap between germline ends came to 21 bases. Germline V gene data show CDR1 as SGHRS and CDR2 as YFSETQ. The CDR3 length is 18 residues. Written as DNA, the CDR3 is TGCGCCAGCAGCCAACCATACCCTACAGGGTCCGGGGCCAACGTCCTGACTTTC. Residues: CASSQPYPTGSGANVLTF.

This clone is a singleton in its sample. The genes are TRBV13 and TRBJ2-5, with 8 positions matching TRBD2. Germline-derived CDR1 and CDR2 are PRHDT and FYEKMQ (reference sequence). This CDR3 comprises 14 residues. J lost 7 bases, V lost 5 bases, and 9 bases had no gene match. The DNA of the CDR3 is TGTGCCAGCAGCCCCGGGGGGGCTATTGGGACCCAGTACTTC. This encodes CASSPGGAIGTQYF.

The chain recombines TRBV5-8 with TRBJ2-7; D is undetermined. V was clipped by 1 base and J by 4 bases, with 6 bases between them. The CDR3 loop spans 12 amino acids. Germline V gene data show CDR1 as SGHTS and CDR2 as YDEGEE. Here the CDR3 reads CASSLMEYEQYF. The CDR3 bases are TGTGCCAGCAGCTTGATGGAGTACGAGCAGTACTTC.

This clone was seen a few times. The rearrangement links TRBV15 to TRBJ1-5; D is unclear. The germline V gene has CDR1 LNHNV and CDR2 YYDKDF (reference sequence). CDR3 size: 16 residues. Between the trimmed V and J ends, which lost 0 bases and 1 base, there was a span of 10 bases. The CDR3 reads CATSRDVGRSNQPQHF. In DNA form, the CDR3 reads TGTGCCACCAGCAGAGATGTCGGCAGGAGCAATCAGCCCCAGCATTTT. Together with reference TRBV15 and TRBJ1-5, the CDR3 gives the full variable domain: DAMVIQNPRYQVTQFGKPVTLSCSQTLNHNVMYWYQQKSSQAPKLLFHYYDKDFNNEADTPDNFQSRRPNTSFCFLDIRSPGLGDTAMYLCATSRDVGRSNQPQHFGDGTRLSIL.

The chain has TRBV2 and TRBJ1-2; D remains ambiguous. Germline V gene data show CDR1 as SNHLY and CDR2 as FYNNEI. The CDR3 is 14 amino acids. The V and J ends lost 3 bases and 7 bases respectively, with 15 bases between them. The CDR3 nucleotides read TGTGCCAGCAGTGAGGCGCAGCTACAGAGTGGCTACACCTTC. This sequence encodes CASSEAQLQSGYTF.

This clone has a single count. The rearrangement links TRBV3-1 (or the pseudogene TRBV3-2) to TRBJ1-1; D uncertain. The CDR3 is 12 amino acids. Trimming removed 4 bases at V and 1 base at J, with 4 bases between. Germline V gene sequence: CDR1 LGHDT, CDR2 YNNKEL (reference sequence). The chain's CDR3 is CASSRQNTEAFF. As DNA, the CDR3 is TGTGCCAGCAGCCGACAGAACACTGAAGCTTTCTTT.

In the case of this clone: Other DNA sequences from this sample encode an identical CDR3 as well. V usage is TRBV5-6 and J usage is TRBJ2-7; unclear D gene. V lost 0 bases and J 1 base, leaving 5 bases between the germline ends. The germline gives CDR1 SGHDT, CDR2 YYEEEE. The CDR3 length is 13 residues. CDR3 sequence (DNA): TGTGCCAGCAGCTTGGGTCAGTCCTACGAGCAGTACTTC. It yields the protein CASSLGQSYEQYF.

This CDR3 reads CASSRGEGFGNYGYTF. In DNA, the CDR3 is TGTGCCAGCAGTAGGGGAGAGGGGTTCGGTAACTATGGCTACACCTTC. This chain connects TRBV27 to TRBJ1-2; tentatively, D is TRBD1 (5 bases). Trimming pared 5 bases from V and 1 base from J, leaving 17 bases between. Germline V gene lookup returns CDR1 MNHEY and CDR2 SMNVEV (reference sequence). The CDR3 length is 16 residues.

The CDR3 region has the DNA TGTGCCAGCAGCCCAAGCACAGGGTACACCTTACAGAACACTGAAGCTTTCTTT. Amino acid sequence: CASSPSTGYTLQNTEAFF. The chain is built from TRBV14 and TRBJ1-1, with D possibly TRBD1 on 6 matching bases. V shed 4 bases and J shed 1 base, with 22 bases lying between them. This CDR3 comprises 18 residues. Germline V gives CDR1 SGHDN, CDR2 FVKESK.